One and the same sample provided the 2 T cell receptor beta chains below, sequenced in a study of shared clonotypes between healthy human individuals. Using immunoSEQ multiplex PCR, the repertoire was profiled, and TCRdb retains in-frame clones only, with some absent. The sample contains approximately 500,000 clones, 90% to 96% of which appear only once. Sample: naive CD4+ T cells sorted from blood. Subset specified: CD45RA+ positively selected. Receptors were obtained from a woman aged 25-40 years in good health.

The CDR3 reads CAWSRSGSRTNQPQHF. Written as DNA, the CDR3 is TGTGCCTGGAGCCGTTCTGGGAGCAGGACAAATCAGCCCCAGCATTTT. This rearrangement joins TRBV30 to TRBJ1-5; tentative D call: TRBD1 (5 bases). Per germline, CDR1 GTSNPN and CDR2 SVGIG (reference sequence). The CDR3 runs 16 residues. The V end lost 3 bases, the J end lost 4 bases, and 19 bases lay between the germline ends.

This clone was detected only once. The CDR3 loop reads CASSQGQGSGANVLTF. DNA for the CDR3: TGTGCCAGCAGCCAAGGACAGGGGTCCGGGGCCAACGTCCTGACTTTC. The gene calls are TRBV11-3 and TRBJ2-6, with 9 positions matching TRBD1. The CDR3 loop spans 16 amino acids. V lost 5 bases and J lost 4; bases outside the gene matches: 6. CDR1 and CDR2 from the germline V gene are SGHNT and YENEEA.